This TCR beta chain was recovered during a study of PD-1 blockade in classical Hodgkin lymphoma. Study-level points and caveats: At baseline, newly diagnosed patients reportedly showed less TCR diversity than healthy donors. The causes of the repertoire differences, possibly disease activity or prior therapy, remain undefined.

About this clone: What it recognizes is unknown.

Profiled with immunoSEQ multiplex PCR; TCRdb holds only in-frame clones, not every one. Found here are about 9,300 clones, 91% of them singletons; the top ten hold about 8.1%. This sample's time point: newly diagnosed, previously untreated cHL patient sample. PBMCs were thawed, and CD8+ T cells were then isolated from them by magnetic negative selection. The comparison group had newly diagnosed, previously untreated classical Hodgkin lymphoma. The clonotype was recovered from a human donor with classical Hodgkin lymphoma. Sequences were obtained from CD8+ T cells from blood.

The CDR3 loop is CASSVARDRNNSPLHF. For the CDR3, the DNA is TGTGCCAGCAGCGTAGCTCGGGACAGAAATAATTCACCCCTCCACTTT. The chain is built from TRBV9 and TRBJ1-6, with 7 bases that match TRBD1. This CDR3 is built from 16 residues. With V trimmed by 0 bases and J by 5 bases, 5 bases remained unmatched. Germline V gene sequence: CDR1 SGDLS, CDR2 YYNGEE.